This entry features one T cell receptor (beta chain) sequence. No antigen is known for it. Data came from immunoSEQ multiplex PCR; TCRdb stores just in-frame clones and leaves some out. In the table there are tens of thousands of clones, around 90% of which are singletons. This entry belongs to a study of T cell responses to AZD1222 COVID-19 vaccine. Findings and limits, study-wide: Epitopes outside B.1.351 and B.1.1.7 mutated regions reportedly drew nearly half of spike TCRs. Only a handful of individuals given AZD1222 were seropositive at baseline. Mapped onto spike, vaccine-associated CD4 TCRs spanned it and were dominant at 160-218 and 743-854. Among the donors, most were white British and more were female, and clonal diversity was possibly underestimated.

This CDR3 spans 12 amino acids. The V gene's germline CDR1 is SQVTM and CDR2 ANQGSEA. The V and J ends lost 6 bases and 4 bases respectively, with 12 bases between them. The origin of this receptor is an adult in good health. The material sequenced was peripheral blood, taken on day 0 of AZD1222 vaccination. The chain is built from TRBV29-1 and TRBJ1-2; D is unresolved. The CDR3 DNA sequence: TGCAGCGTCAACTCTGGGTCCTATGGCTACACCTTC. Its protein product is CSVNSGSYGYTF. The full variable domain, its missing parts supplied by reference TRBV29-1 and TRBJ1-2, is SAVISQKPSRDICQRGTSLTIQCQVDSQVTMMFWYRQQPGQSLTLIATANQGSEATYESGFVIDKFPISRPNLTFSTLTVSNMSPEDSSIYLCSVNSGSYGYTFGSGTRLTVV.